This T cell receptor beta chain comes out of a study of T cells after yellow fever vaccination. Whole-study results and caveats: High-abundance clonotypes from the bulk population could contaminate FACS-sorted repertoires. Clonotypes shared by both compartments, CD4 and CD8, made up a small share. A weaker but faster secondary response was observed, peaking on day 5 versus 15.

Making TCR cDNA involved 5'RACE template switching, which added UMIs and a universal primer site. TCRdb itself ran the 5' RACE reads through MiXCR, one entry per CDR3 protein. The sample shows 200,000 to 300,000 distinct CDR3 sequences, about 7% of them seen only once. This clonotype was detected a few times. Its antigen is currently unknown. The CDR3 sequence is 17 residues long. Germline CDR1 SGHRS, CDR2 YFSETQ. V shed 0 bases, J shed 5 bases, and the junction held 9 bases outside the gene matches. V usage is TRBV5-1 and J usage is TRBJ2-5; TRBD2 agrees at 11 bases. The sequence was collected from a man aged 30 to 39 who received the YFV17D yellow fever vaccine. Specimen: CD4+ T cells sorted from PBMCs, collected 15 days after the yellow fever booster vaccination. CDR3 in amino acids: CASSLAGTSGGGETQYF. DNA of the CDR3: TGCGCCAGCAGCTTGGCCGGGACTAGCGGAGGGGGGGAGACCCAGTACTTC.